Following are 27 T cell receptor beta chains from one sample sequenced in a study of a mutant IDH1 vaccine in newly diagnosed glioma. Produced via immunoSEQ multiplex PCR; TCRdb's table is partial and in-frame only. The sample carries tens of thousands of clones, 85% to 90% recorded once. No antigen has been assigned to these receptors. Documented time point: week 35, safety follow-up. One vaccine dose held 300 ug of mutant IDH1 20-mer peptide and came with topical imiquimod. Sequenced material: PBMCs, taken from a glioma patient whose treatment included an IDH1 peptide vaccine. These receptors originate from a middle-aged woman with glioma.

The chain has TRBV18 and TRBJ2-1, with a possible D match to TRBD1 (5 bases). The CDR3 is 18 amino acids. Germline loops: CDR1 KGHSH, CDR2 LQKENI. V lost 3 bases, J lost 0 bases, and 18 bases lay in between. This chain's CDR3 is CASSPSLQALSSYNEQFF. The CDR3 DNA sequence: TGTGCCAGCTCACCTAGTCTACAGGCTCTGAGCTCCTACAATGAGCAGTTCTTC. Full variable domain (missing parts from reference TRBV18 and TRBJ2-1): NAGVMQNPRHLVRRRGQEARLRCSPMKGHSHVYWYRQLPEEGLKFMVYLQKENIIDESGMPKERFSAEFPKEGPSILRIQQVVRGDSAAYFCASSPSLQALSSYNEQFFGPGTRLTVL.

This clone has a single count. V is TRBV4-1 and J is TRBJ2-6, with 7 bases matching TRBD1. Looked up from germline, CDR1 is MGHRA and CDR2 is YSYEKL. The CDR3 is made up of 18 amino acids. Losses at the gene ends were 4 bases for V and 5 bases for J; bases not matched to a gene: 14. CDR3 DNA: TGCGCCAGCAGCCCCTTACCCGGGACAGCGTTCTGGGCCAACGTCCTGACTTTC. Protein product: CASSPLPGTAFWANVLTF.

The V and J genes are TRBV4-3 and TRBJ1-3; D remains unclear. The CDR3 spans 18 residues. CDR1 and CDR2 from the germline V gene are LGHNA and YSLEER. Between the trimmed V and J ends, which lost 0 bases and 7 bases, there was a span of 22 bases. For the CDR3, the DNA is TGCGCCAGCAGCCAAGATCATCGCGGGCCAGAAGTGGGGAACACCATATATTTT. Residues: CASSQDHRGPEVGNTIYF.

The table lists this clone with a count of one. This rearrangement joins TRBV25-1 to TRBJ1-5; D gene uncertain. V was clipped by 1 base and J by 2 bases, with 6 bases between them. Germline CDR1 MGHDK, CDR2 SYGVNS. CDR3 length equals 14 residues. CDR3: CASSEFSGNQPQHF. The DNA for the CDR3 is TGTGCCAGCAGTGAATTCAGTGGCAATCAGCCCCAGCATTTT.

This chain uses TRBV19 with TRBJ1-1; tentative D call: TRBD1 (6 bases). The CDR3 is made up of 14 amino acids. Per germline, CDR1 LNHDA and CDR2 SQIVND (reference sequence). Trimming removed 4 bases at V and 3 bases at J, with 12 bases between. CDR3 sequence: CASSKQQGHTEAFF. Written as DNA, the CDR3 is TGTGCCAGTAGTAAACAACAGGGTCACACTGAAGCTTTCTTT. The whole variable domain, remainder taken from reference TRBV19 and TRBJ1-1, is DGGITQSPKYLFRKEGQNVTLSCEQNLNHDAMYWYRQDPGQGLRLIYYSQIVNDFQKGDIAEGYSVSREKKESFPLTVTSAQKNPTAFYLCASSKQQGHTEAFFGQGTRLTVV.

The CDR3, as DNA: TGCAGCGCCCGGACAGGGGGCAACTATGGCTACACCTTC. Translating it yields CSARTGGNYGYTF. The V and J genes are TRBV29-1 and TRBJ1-2; 11 bases agree with TRBD1. The germline V gene encodes CDR1 SQVTM and CDR2 ANQGSEA. This CDR3 contains 13 residues. Germline trimming cut 7 bases from V and 2 bases from J; bases unmatched to any gene: 3.

The V call is TRBV7-9, the J call TRBJ2-1; TRBD2 is a possible D gene (5 bases). With 0 bases removed from V and 4 bases from J, the gap between germline ends came to 10 bases. This CDR3 contains 15 residues. CDR1 SEHNR and CDR2 FQNEAQ come from the germline V gene (reference sequence). The CDR3 sequence is CASSLAPTTYNEQFF. As DNA, the CDR3 is TGTGCCAGCAGCTTAGCCCCGACTACTTACAATGAGCAGTTCTTC.

In DNA, the CDR3 is TGTGCCAGCAGCCTCCGGACAGGGGGCCTTGACGAGCAGTACTTC. It specifies CASSLRTGGLDEQYF. The rearrangement uses TRBV7-2 and TRBJ2-7; 11 bases map to TRBD1. Unmatched junction bases numbered 8, after V lost 5 bases and J lost 5 bases. This CDR3 contains 15 residues. Germline V CDR1 and CDR2: SGHTA, FQGNSA. Full variable domain (rest looked up from reference TRBV7-2 and TRBJ2-7): GAGVSQSPSNKVTEKGKDVELRCDPISGHTALYWYRQSLGQGLEFLIYFQGNSAPDKSGLPSDRFSAERTGGSVSTLTIQRTQQEDSAVYLCASSLRTGGLDEQYFGPGTRLTVT.

The chain joins TRBV7-8 to TRBJ2-2; tentative D call: TRBD1 (6 bases). CDR3 length: 15 amino acids. The germline V gene has CDR1 SGHVS and CDR2 FQNEAQ. Deletions cut 5 bases from V and 6 bases from J, with 16 bases between. CDR3 coding DNA: TGTGCCAGCAGCCCCCACCAGGGGCCCTCCGGGGAGCTGTTTTTT. This gives the protein CASSPHQGPSGELFF.

The rearrangement links TRBV19 to TRBJ2-1; weak D call: TRBD2 (5 bases). This CDR3 comprises 13 residues. Germline values: CDR1 LNHDA, CDR2 SQIVND (reference sequence). Between the trimmed V and J ends, which lost 3 bases and 13 bases, there was a span of 16 bases. In DNA form, the CDR3 reads TGTGCCAGTAGTATGGGCAACACTAGGGATCAGTTCTTC. It codes for CASSMGNTRDQFF.

The rearrangement links TRBV16 to TRBJ2-3; D is unresolved. Germline assignment: CDR1 KGHSY and CDR2 FQNENV. V lost 5 bases and J lost 2, with 17 bases in between. This CDR3 comprises 16 residues. The CDR3 is CASSSRNTRPTDTQYF. The CDR3 nucleotides read TGTGCCAGCAGCTCCCGGAACACCCGACCCACAGATACGCAGTATTTT.

The J gene is TRBJ1-2, the V gene TRBV4-1, with 8 bases identical to TRBD1. Germline V lookup: CDR1 MGHRA, CDR2 YSYEKL. V was pared by 0 bases and J by 6 bases, with 6 bases of the junction left unmatched. CDR3 length equals 15 residues. This chain's CDR3 is CASSQDPVTGDGYTF. The CDR3 DNA follows: TGCGCCAGCAGCCAAGATCCGGTGACAGGGGATGGCTACACCTTC.

V and J are TRBV6-6 and TRBJ1-5, with a weak D call TRBD1 (5 bases). CDR3 length: 16 amino acids. V was trimmed by 0 bases and J by 5 bases, leaving 14 bases between them. Per the germline V gene, CDR1 is MNHNY and CDR2 is SVGAGI (reference sequence). The CDR3 DNA is TGTGCCAGCAGTTACTCGGGGCAGGTTAAGGATCAGCCCCAGCATTTT. Protein product: CASSYSGQVKDQPQHF.

In its sample, this clone was seen a few times. The chain uses TRBV29-1 and TRBJ1-5; 7 bases are a match to TRBD1. Germline CDR1 SQVTM, CDR2 ANQGSEA. This CDR3 region has 13 residues. V trimming: 6 bases; J trimming: 7 bases; junction bases outside the gene matches: 9. CDR3 DNA sequence: TGCAGCGTGGCTACAGGGGAAAGGCAGCCCCAGCATTTT. Translating it yields CSVATGERQPQHF.

This sequence joins TRBV4-3 and TRBJ2-5; D may match TRBD1 or TRBD2 (6 bases each). The CDR3 is 16 residues long. CDR1 and CDR2 from the germline V gene are LGHNA and YSLEER. V gave up 1 base and J gave up 0 bases, with 12 bases separating them. This CDR3 is CASSQVLGGNQETQYF. As DNA, the CDR3 is TGCGCCAGCAGCCAAGTTCTAGGGGGGAACCAAGAGACCCAGTACTTC.

V gene TRBV10-3 combines with J gene TRBJ1-3, with a possible D match to TRBD1 (5 bases). The length of the CDR3 is 16 residues. In germline, CDR1 is ENHRY, CDR2 SYGVKD. V was cut by 3 bases and J by 0 bases, with 12 bases left in between. CDR3 bases: TGTGCCATCAGTGACCCCGGACACATCTCTGGAAACACCATATATTTT. Translated: CAISDPGHISGNTIYF.

J is TRBJ1-1 and V is TRBV2; tentative D call: TRBD1 (6 bases). CDR1 and CDR2 from the germline V gene are SNHLY and FYNNEI. The CDR3 contains 11 residues. Trimming took off 5 bases at V and 10 bases at J, with 11 bases between the two ends. The CDR3 nucleotides read TGTGCCAGCAGTCTTCTAGGGGGAGCTTTCTTT. This translates into CASSLLGGAFF.

The chain couples TRBV6-1 to TRBJ1-2, with D possibly being TRBD1 (6 bases). Germline CDR1 reads MNHNS; CDR2 reads SASEGT. Trimming removed 6 bases at V and 6 bases at J, with 14 bases between. The CDR3 contains 13 residues. CDR3 sequence (DNA): TGTGCCAGCAGCATCAACAGGGTCGATGGCTACACCTTC. The encoded protein is CASSINRVDGYTF.

This chain joins TRBV6-4 and TRBJ2-3; TRBD2 agrees at 10 bases. This CDR3 is built from 15 residues. Germline lookup yields CDR1 MRHNA and CDR2 SNTAGT. Unmatched junction bases numbered 4, after V lost 6 bases and J lost 1 base. The CDR3 sequence: CASSEGTSGTDTQYF. The CDR3 nucleotides are TGTGCCAGCAGCGAAGGGACTAGCGGCACAGATACGCAGTATTTT.

The chain is built from TRBV7-2 and TRBJ2-7; TRBD1 is a possible D gene (6 bases). Germline assignment: CDR1 SGHTA and CDR2 FQGNSA. Trimming removed 1 base at V and 3 bases at J, with 13 bases between. The CDR3 sequence is 15 residues long. The CDR3 region is CASSLDLGRGYEQYF. In nucleotides, the CDR3 is TGTGCCAGCAGCTTAGACCTGGGCAGGGGCTACGAGCAGTACTTC.

The chain employs TRBV28 and TRBJ2-3; no definite D call. Looked up from germline, CDR1 is MDHEN and CDR2 is SYDVKM. Trimming removed 2 bases at V and 11 bases at J, with 11 bases between. This CDR3 region has 12 residues. The CDR3 region has the DNA TGTGCCAGCAGTTTAGCGTCCCCGGGGCAGTATTTT. The encoded protein is CASSLASPGQYF.

This clone appeared a single time. V is TRBV6-1 and J is TRBJ2-7; no firm D call. CDR1 and CDR2 (germline): MNHNS, SASEGT. CDR3 size: 12 residues. V was shortened by 6 bases and J by 3 bases, with 9 bases between the two germline ends. The CDR3 spells CASRAPYYEQYF. CDR3 DNA sequence: TGTGCCAGCAGAGCGCCGTACTACGAGCAGTACTTC.

The V call is TRBV18, the J call TRBJ1-6; D possibly corresponds to TRBD1 (5 bases). V was clipped by 5 bases and J by 0 bases, with 14 bases between them. Germline CDR1 is KGHSH and CDR2 is LQKENI. CDR3 length equals 17 residues. CDR3 amino acids: CASSTGTRSSYNSPLHF. In nucleotides, the CDR3 is TGTGCCAGCTCAACGGGGACCCGGAGCTCCTATAATTCACCCCTCCACTTT. The full variable domain, completed using reference TRBV18 and TRBJ1-6, is NAGVMQNPRHLVRRRGQEARLRCSPMKGHSHVYWYRQLPEEGLKFMVYLQKENIIDESGMPKERFSAEFPKEGPSILRIQQVVRGDSAAYFCASSTGTRSSYNSPLHFGNGTRLTVT.

The V gene is TRBV2, the J gene TRBJ2-7; TRBD2 matches at 8 bases. V shed 5 bases and J 5 bases; nucleotides not matched to a gene: 17. Germline V lookup: CDR1 SNHLY, CDR2 FYNNEI. The CDR3 contains 17 residues. In DNA form, the CDR3 reads TGTGCCAGCAGTTTCTGGCCCGTCCAAGTGCGGGGGGACGAGCAGTACTTC. Residues: CASSFWPVQVRGDEQYF. The whole variable domain, filled in from reference TRBV2 and TRBJ2-7, reads EPEVTQTPSHQVTQMGQEVILRCVPISNHLYFYWYRQILGQKVEFLVSFYNNEISEKSEIFDDQFSVERPDGSNFTLKIRSTKLEDSAMYFCASSFWPVQVRGDEQYFGPGTRLTVT.

The rearrangement links TRBV28 to TRBJ1-2; D unresolved. Trimming left V 7 bases short and J 5 bases short, with 17 bases between. There are 14 residues in the CDR3. CDR1 MDHEN and CDR2 SYDVKM come from the germline V gene. For the CDR3, the DNA is TGTGCCAGCACCACCCCCGGGCGCGGATATGGCTACACCTTC. It is translated as CASTTPGRGYGYTF.

CDR3 coding DNA: TGTGCCAGCAGTTTATCCCCAAGACAGCCTTATGGCTACACCTTC. Its protein is CASSLSPRQPYGYTF. This chain joins TRBV27 and TRBJ1-2, with D possibly being TRBD1 (5 bases). The CDR3 loop spans 15 amino acids. Trimming took off 0 bases at V and 5 bases at J, with 13 bases between the two ends. In germline, CDR1 is MNHEY, CDR2 SMNVEV (reference sequence).

This clone showed up just a few times. This chain connects TRBV27 to TRBJ1-5, with D possibly matching TRBD1 (5 bases). The CDR3 runs to 13 residues. Germline CDR1 is MNHEY and CDR2 is SMNVEV (reference sequence). V lost 3 bases, J lost 4 bases, and 7 bases lay in between. The CDR3 region has the DNA TGTGCCAGCAGTTTCGACAGAAATCAGCCCCAGCATTTT. Amino acid sequence: CASSFDRNQPQHF.